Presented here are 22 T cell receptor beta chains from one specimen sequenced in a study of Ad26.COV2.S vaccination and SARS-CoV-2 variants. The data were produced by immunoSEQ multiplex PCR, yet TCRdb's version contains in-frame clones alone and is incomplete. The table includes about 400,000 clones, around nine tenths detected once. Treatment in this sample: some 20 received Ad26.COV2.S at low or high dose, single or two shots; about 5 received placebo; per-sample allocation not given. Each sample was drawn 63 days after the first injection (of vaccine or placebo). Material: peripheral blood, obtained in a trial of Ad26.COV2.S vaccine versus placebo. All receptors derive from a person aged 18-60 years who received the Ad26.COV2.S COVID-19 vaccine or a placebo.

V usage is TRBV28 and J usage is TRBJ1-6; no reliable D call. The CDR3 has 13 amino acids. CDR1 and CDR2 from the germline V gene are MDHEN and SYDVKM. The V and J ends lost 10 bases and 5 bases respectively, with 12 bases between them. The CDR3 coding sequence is TGTGCCACTCGGACGGGAAATAATTCACCCCTCCACTTT. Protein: CATRTGNNSPLHF.

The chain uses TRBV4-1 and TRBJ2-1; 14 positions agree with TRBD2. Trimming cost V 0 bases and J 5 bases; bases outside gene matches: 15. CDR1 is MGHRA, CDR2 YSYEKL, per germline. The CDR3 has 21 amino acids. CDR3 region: CASSQDWTGTSGRISDNEQFF. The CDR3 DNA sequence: TGCGCCAGCAGCCAAGATTGGACCGGGACTAGCGGGAGAATTTCAGACAATGAGCAGTTCTTC.

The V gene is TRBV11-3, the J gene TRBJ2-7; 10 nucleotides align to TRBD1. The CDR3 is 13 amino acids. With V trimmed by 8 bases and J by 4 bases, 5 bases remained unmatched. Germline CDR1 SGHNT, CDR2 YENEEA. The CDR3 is CASSPDRGYEQYF. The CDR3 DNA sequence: TGTGCCAGCTCACCGGACAGGGGGTACGAGCAGTACTTC.

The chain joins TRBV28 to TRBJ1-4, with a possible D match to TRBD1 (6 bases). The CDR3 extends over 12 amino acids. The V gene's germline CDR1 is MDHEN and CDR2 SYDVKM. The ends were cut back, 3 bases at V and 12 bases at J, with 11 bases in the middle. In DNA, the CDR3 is TGTGCCAGCAGTTTCCTACAGGGCCAACTGTTTTTT. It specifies CASSFLQGQLFF. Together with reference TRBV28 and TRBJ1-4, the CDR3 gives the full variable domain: DVKVTQSSRYLVKRTGEKVFLECVQDMDHENMFWYRQDPGLGLRLIYFSYDVKMKEKGDIPEGYSVSREKKERFSLILESASTNQTSMYLCASSFLQGQLFFGSGTQLSVL.

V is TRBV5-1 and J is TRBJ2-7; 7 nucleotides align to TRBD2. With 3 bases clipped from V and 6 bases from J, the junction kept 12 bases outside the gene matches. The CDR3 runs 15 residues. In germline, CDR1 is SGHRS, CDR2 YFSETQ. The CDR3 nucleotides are TGCGCCAGCAGCTGGGGAGGGGAACGGGGTGGCGAGCAGTACTTC. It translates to CASSWGGERGGEQYF.

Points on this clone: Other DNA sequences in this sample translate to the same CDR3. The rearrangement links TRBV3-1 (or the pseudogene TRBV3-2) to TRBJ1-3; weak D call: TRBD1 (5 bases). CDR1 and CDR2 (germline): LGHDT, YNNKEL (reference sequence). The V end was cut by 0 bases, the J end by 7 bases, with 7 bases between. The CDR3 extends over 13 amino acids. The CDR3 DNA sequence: TGTGCCAGCAGCCAAGATCCAGGGAACACCATATATTTT. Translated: CASSQDPGNTIYF.

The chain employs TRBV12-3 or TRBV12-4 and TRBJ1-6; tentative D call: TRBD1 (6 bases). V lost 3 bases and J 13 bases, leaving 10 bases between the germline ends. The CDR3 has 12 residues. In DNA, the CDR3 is TGTGCCAGCAGTTTGTCCAGGGGTCCCCTCCACTTT. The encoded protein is CASSLSRGPLHF.

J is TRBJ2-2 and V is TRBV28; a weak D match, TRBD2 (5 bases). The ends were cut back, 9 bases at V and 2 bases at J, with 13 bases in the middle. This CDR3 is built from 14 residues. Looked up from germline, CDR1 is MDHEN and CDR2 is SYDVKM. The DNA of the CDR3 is TGTGCCAGTCCGGGATCTCAAAACACCGGGGAGCTGTTTTTT. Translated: CASPGSQNTGELFF.

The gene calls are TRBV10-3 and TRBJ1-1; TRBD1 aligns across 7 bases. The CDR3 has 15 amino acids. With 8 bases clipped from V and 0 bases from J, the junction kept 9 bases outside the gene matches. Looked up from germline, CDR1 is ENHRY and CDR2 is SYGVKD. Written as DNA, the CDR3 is TGTGCCATCGGGGACCGGGACAGCTTGAACACTGAAGCTTTCTTT. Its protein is CAIGDRDSLNTEAFF.

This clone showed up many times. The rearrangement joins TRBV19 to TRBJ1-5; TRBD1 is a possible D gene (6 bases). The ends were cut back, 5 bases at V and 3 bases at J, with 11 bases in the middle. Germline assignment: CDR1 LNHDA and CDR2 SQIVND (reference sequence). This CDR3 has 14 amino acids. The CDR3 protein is CASSLDSVNQPQHF. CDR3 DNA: TGTGCCAGTAGTCTGGACAGTGTCAATCAGCCCCAGCATTTT.

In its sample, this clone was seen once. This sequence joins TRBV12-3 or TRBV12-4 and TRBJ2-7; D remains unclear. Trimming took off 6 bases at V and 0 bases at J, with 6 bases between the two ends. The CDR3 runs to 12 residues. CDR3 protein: CASSRTSYEQYF. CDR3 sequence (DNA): TGTGCCAGCAGCCGCACCTCCTACGAGCAGTACTTC.

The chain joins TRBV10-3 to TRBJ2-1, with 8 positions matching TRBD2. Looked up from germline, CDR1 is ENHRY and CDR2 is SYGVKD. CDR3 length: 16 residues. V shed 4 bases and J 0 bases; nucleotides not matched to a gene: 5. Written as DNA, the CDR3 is TGTGCCATCAGTGTCTTAGCGGGAAGCTCCTACAATGAGCAGTTCTTC. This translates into CAISVLAGSSYNEQFF.

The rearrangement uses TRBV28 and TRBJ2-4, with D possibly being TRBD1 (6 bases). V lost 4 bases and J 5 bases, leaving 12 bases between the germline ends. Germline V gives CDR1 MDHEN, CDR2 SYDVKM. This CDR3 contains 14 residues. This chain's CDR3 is CASSSQGLQNIQYF. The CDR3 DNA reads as TGTGCCAGCAGTTCCCAGGGGCTCCAAAACATTCAGTACTTC.

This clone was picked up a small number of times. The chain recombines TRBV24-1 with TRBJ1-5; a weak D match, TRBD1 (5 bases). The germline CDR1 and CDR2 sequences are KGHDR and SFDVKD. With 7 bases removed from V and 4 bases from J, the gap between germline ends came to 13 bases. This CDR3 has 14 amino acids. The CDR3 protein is CATRTGGWNQPQHF. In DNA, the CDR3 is TGTGCCACCAGAACAGGCGGCTGGAATCAGCCCCAGCATTTT.

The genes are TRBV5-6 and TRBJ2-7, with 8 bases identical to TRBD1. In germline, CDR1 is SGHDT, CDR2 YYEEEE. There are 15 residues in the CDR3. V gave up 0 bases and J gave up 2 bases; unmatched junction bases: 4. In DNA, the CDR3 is TGTGCCAGCAGCTTGGCCGGGACAGGTGCCTACGAGCAGTACTTC. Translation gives CASSLAGTGAYEQYF.

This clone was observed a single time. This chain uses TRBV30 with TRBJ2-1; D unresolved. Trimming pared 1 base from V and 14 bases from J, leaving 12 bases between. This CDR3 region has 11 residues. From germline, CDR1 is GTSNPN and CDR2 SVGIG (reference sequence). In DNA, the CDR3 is TGTGCCTGGAGTGAGGGCTACCAGGAGTTCTTC. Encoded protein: CAWSEGYQEFF.

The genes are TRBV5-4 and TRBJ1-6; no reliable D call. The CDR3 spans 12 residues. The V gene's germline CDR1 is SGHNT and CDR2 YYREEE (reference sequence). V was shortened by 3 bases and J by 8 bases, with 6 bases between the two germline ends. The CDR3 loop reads CASSYGYSPLHF. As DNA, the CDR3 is TGTGCCAGCAGCTACGGTTATTCACCCCTCCACTTT.

In DNA form, the CDR3 reads TGTGCCAGCAGCCAAGAGTTAATACGTGGTAACTATGGCTACACCTTC. Protein sequence: CASSQELIRGNYGYTF. This chain uses TRBV3-1 (or the pseudogene TRBV3-2) with TRBJ1-2; no clear D. V lost 0 bases to trimming and J lost 1 base, with 12 bases between them. The germline gives CDR1 LGHDT, CDR2 YNNKEL (reference sequence). The CDR3 contains 16 residues.

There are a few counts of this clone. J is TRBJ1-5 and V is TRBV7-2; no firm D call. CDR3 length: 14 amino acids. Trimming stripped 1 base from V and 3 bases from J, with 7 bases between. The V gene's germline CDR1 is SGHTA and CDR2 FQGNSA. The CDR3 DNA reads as TGTGCCAGCAGCTTAGGGACGGACAATCAGCCCCAGCATTTT. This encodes CASSLGTDNQPQHF.

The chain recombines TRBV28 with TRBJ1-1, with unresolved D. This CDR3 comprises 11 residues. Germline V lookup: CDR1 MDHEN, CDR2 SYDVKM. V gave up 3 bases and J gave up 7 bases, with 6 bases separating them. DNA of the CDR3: TGTGCCAGCAGTTTGATGGATGAAGCTTTCTTT. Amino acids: CASSLMDEAFF.

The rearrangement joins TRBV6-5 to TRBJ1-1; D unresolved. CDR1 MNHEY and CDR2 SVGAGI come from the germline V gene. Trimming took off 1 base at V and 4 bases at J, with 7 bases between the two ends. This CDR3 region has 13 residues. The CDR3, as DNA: TGTGCCAGCAGTTACTTAGAGGGCACTGAAGCTTTCTTT. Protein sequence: CASSYLEGTEAFF.

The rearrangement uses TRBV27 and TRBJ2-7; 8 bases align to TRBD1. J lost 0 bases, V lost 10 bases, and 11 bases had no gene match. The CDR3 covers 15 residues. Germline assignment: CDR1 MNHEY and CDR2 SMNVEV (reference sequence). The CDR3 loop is CATQFRTGNSYEQYF. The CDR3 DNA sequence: TGTGCCACCCAGTTTAGGACAGGGAACTCCTACGAGCAGTACTTC.